The following is a T cell receptor (beta chain) sequence with its context. Its specificity is not known. These gene names are mouse names. The sequenced fragment ends 1 residue before the CDR3 boundary, so the rest is inferred from the germline J gene. Time point noted: mouse harvest day 7 after allogeneic transplant. The graft held 10^6 splenic CD5+ T cells and 10^7 T-cell-depleted bone marrow cells. This mouse GVHD model was MHC-mismatched B6 to BALB/c, profiled day 7 or 14. The sample comes from a study of tissue T cells after allogeneic stem cell transplantation. This CDR3 has 14 amino acids. Germline V gene lookup returns CDR1 GFQATS and CDR2 STVNSAI. The J segment lost 6 bases and the V segment lost 1 base, leaving 5 bases of the junction unmatched. Study results and limitations: Some tissue clones might be persisting host cells; their alloreactivity or antigen specificity was not determined. Few T cell clones were shared across patients, but motif clusters showed tissue-specific shared signatures. Only a limited share of tissue TCRs appeared in blood or spleen.

Only in-frame clones appear in the TCRdb table, and some are missing; sequencing was by immunoSEQ multiplex PCR. Found here are about 7,400 clones, roughly half of them singletons; the top ten hold approximately 5%. Sequencing was carried out using gut tissue. The TCR was taken from a female BALB/c mouse given C57BL/6 T cells with graft-versus-host disease after an allogeneic hematopoietic cell transplant. This chain links TRBV20 with TRBJ2-4; 9 bases are shared with TRBD2. The covered CDR3 bases are TGTGGTGCTAGGGTTGGGGGGGCGCGGAACACCTTGTAC. Its protein product is CGARVGGARNTLY. The whole CDR3 sequence is CGARVGGARNTLYF.